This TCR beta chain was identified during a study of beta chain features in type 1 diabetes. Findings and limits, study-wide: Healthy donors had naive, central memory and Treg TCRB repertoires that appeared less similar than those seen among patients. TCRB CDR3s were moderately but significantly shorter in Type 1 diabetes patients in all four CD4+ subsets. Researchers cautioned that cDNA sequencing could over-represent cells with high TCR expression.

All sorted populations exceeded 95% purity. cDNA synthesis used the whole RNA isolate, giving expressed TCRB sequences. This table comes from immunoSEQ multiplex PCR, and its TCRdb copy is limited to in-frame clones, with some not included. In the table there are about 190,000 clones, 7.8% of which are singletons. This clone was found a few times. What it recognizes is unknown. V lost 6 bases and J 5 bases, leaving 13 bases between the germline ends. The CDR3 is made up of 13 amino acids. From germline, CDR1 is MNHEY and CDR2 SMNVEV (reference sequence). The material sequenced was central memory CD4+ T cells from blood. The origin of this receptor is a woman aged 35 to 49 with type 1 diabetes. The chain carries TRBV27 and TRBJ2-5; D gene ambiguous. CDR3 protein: CASSRPYGETQYF. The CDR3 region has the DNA TGTGCCAGCAGCCGACCTTACGGGGAGACCCAGTACTTC.